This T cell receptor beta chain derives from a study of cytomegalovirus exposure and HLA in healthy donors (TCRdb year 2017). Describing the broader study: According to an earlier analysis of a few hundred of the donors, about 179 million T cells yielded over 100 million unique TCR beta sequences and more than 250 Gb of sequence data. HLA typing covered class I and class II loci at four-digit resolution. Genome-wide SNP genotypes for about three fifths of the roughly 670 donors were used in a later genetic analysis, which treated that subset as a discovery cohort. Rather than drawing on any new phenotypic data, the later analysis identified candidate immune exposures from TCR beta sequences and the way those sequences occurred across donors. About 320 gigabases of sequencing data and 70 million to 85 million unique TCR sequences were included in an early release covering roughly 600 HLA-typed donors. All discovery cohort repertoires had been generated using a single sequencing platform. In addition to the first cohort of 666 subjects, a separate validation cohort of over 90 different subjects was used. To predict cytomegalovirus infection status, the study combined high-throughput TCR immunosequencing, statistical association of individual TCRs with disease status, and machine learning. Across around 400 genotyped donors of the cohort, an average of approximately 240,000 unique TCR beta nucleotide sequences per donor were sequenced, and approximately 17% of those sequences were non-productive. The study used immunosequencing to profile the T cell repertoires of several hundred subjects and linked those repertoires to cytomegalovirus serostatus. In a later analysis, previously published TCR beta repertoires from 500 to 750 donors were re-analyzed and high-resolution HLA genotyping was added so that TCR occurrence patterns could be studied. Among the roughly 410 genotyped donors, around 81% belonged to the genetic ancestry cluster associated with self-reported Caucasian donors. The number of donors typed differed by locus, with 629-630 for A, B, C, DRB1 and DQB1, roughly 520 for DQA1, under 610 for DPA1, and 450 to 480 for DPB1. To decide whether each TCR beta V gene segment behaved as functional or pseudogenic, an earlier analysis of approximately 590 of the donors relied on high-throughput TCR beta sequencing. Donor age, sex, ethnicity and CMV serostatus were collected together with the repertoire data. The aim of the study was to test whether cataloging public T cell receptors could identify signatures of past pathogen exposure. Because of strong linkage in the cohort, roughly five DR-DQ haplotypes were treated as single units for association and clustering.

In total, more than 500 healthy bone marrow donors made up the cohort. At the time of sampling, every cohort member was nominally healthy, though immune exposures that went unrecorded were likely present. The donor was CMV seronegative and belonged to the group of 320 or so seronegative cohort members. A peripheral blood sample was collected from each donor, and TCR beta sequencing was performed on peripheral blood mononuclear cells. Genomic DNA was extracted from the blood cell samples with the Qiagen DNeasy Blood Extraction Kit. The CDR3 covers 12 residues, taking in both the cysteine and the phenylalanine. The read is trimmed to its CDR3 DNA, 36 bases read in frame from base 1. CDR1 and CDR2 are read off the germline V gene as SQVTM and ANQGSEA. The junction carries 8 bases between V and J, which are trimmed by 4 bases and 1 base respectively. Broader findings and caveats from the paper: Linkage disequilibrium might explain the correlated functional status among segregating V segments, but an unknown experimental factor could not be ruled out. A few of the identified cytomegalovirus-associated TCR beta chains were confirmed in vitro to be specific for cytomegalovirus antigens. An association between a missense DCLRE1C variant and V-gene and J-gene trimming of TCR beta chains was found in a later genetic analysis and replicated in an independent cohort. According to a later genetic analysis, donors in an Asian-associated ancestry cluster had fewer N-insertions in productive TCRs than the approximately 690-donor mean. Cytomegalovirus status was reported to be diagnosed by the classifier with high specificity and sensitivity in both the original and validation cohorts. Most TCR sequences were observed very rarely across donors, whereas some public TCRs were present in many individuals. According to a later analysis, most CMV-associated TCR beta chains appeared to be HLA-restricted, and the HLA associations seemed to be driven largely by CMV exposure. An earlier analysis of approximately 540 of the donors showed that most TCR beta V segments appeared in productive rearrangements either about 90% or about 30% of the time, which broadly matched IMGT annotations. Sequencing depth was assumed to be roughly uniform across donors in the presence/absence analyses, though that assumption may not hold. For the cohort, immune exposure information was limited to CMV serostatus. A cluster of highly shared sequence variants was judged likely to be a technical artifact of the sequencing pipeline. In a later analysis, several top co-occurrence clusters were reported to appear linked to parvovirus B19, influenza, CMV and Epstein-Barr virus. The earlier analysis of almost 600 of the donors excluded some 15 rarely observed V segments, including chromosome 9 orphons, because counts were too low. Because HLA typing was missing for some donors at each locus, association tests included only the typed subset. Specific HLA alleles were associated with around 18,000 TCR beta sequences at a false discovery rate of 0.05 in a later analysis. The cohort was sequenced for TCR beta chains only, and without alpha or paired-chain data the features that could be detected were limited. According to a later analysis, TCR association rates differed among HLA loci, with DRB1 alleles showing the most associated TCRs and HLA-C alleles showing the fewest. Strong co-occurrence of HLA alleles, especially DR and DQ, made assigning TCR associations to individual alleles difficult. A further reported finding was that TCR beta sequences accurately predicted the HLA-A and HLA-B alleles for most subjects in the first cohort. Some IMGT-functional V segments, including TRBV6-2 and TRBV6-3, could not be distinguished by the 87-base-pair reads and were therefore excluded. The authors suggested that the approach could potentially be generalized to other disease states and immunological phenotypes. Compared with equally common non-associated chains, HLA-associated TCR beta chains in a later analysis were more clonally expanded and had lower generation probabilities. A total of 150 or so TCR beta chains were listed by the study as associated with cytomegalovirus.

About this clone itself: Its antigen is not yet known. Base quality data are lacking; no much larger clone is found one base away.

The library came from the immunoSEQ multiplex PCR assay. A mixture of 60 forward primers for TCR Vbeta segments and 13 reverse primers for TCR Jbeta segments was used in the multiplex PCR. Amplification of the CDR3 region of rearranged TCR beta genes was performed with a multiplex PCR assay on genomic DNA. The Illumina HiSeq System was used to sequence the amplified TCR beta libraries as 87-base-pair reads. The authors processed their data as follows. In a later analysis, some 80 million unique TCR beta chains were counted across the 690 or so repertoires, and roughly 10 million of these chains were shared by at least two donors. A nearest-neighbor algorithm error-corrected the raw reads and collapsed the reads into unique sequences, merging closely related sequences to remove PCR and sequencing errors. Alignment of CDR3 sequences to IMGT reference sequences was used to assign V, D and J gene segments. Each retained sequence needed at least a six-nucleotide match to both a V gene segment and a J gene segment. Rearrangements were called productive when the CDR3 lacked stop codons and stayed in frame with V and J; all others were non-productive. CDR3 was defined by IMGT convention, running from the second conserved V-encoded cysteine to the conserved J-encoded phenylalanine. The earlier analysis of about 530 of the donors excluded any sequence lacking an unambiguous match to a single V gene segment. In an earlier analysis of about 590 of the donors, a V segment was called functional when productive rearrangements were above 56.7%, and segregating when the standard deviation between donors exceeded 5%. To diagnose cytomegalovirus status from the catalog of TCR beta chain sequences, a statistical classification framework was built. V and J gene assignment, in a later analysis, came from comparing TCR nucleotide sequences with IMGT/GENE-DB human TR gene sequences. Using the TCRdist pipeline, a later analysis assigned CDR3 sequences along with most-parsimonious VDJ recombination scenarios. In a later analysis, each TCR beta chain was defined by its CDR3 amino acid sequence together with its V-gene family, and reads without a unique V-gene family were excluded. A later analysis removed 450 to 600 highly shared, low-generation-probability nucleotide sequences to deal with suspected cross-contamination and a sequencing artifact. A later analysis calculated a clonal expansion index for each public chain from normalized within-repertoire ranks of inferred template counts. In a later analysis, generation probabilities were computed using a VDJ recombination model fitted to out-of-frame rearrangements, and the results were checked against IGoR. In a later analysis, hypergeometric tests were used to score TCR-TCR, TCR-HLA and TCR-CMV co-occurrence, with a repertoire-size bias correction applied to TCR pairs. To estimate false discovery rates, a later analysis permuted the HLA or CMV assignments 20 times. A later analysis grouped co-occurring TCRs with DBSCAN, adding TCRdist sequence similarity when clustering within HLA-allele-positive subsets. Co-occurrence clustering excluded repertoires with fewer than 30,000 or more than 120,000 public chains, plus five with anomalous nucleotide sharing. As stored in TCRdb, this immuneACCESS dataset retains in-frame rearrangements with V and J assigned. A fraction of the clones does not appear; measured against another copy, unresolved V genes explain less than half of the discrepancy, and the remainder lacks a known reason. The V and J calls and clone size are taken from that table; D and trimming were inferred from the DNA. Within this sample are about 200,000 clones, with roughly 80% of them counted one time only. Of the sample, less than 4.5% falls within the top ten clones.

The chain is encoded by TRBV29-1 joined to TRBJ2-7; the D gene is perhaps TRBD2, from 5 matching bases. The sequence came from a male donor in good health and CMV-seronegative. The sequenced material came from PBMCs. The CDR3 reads CSVGEGSYEQYF. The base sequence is TGCAGCGTTGGTGAGGGATCCTACGAGCAGTACTTC.